Sequencing of this T cell receptor (beta chain) was carried out in a study of blood T cell repertoires in COVID-19. Germline CDR1 SGHTA, CDR2 FQGNSA. The CDR3 runs 18 residues. The ends lost 5 bases at V and 8 bases at J; junction bases unmatched: 13. Cohort placement rested on clinical history that participants reported themselves. It was within 2 weeks before study entry that exposed participants met a COVID-19 case. This clone was observed a handful of times. Method: immunoSEQ multiplex PCR; TCRdb's copy keeps in-frame clones and lacks some. The sample has about 150,000 clones; approximately 83% are singletons.

This rearrangement joins TRBV7-2 to TRBJ2-2; 14 nucleotides match TRBD2. The TCR was taken from a man between 65 and 80 years old who had been exposed to COVID-19. Material for sequencing was PBMCs or T cells enriched from blood (not recorded which). The CDR3 here is CASSPRGLAGASRGELFF. CDR3 DNA sequence: TGTGCCAGCAGCCCACGGGGACTAGCGGGAGCGTCGCGGGGGGAGCTGTTTTTT. The full variable domain, its missing parts supplied by reference TRBV7-2 and TRBJ2-2, is GAGVSQSPSNKVTEKGKDVELRCDPISGHTALYWYRQSLGQGLEFLIYFQGNSAPDKSGLPSDRFSAERTGGSVSTLTIQRTQQEDSAVYLCASSPRGLAGASRGELFFGEGSRLTVL.